Listed here are 27 T cell receptor beta chains from one sample, sequenced in a study of cytomegalovirus exposure and HLA in healthy donors. The PCR used 60 Vbeta and 13 Jbeta primers. The protocol was immunoSEQ multiplex PCR, while the TCRdb copy is restricted to in-frame clones and leaves out a portion. The table has 170,000 or so clones, approximately 80% seen once; the top ten hold 5% to 7%. Sequencing was carried out using PBMCs. The origin of the receptors is a man aged 50 to 60 in good health and CMV-seropositive.

This sequence joins TRBV7-9 and TRBJ2-2; D gene ambiguous. V lost 3 bases and J lost 6, with 5 bases in between. Germline V gene data show CDR1 as SEHNR and CDR2 as FQNEAQ (reference sequence). CDR3 length equals 12 residues. This CDR3 reads CASSFSPGELFF. The CDR3 DNA sequence: TGTGCCAGCAGCTTTTCTCCCGGGGAGCTGTTTTTT.

This chain connects TRBV2 to TRBJ2-7, with TRBD2 as a possible D gene (6 bases). The CDR3 is 11 amino acids. V was cut by 5 bases and J by 7 bases, with 9 bases left in between. Germline CDR1 and CDR2: SNHLY and FYNNEI. The chain's CDR3 is CASSRRGEQYF. CDR3 nucleotide sequence: TGTGCCAGCAGTCGGCGGGGTGAGCAGTACTTC.

The chain has TRBV7-8 and TRBJ2-3, with 14 bases matching TRBD2. V dropped 5 bases and J dropped 4; count of bases not matched to a gene: 5. Germline V lookup: CDR1 SGHVS, CDR2 FQNEAQ. The length of the CDR3 is 16 residues. CDR3 in amino acids: CASSIGLAGGADTQYF. The CDR3 DNA is TGTGCCAGCAGCATCGGACTAGCGGGAGGCGCAGATACGCAGTATTTT.

The chain couples TRBV9 to TRBJ2-4; D might be TRBD2 (6 bases). V lost 3 bases and J lost 1, with 8 bases in between. Germline V gene lookup returns CDR1 SGDLS and CDR2 YYNGEE. The CDR3 is 14 residues long. Here the CDR3 DNA reads TGTGCCAGCAGCGAGGAGGGGGCCAAAAACATTCAGTACTTC. Its translation is CASSEEGAKNIQYF. Filled out from reference TRBV9 and TRBJ2-4, the complete variable domain reads DSGVTQTPKHLITATGQRVTLRCSPRSGDLSVYWYQQSLDQGLQFLIQYYNGEERAKGNILERFSAQQFPDLHSELNLSSLELGDSALYFCASSEEGAKNIQYFGAGTRLSVL.

The count of this clone is one. The chain is built from TRBV9 and TRBJ1-1, with a weak D call TRBD1 (5 bases). Germline values: CDR1 SGDLS, CDR2 YYNGEE. The CDR3 consists of 15 residues. The ends were cut back, 3 bases at V and 5 bases at J, with 17 bases in the middle. The CDR3 region is CASSGTQQGGTEAFF. CDR3 sequence (DNA): TGTGCCAGCAGCGGAACACAGCAGGGAGGGACTGAAGCTTTCTTT.

The chain uses TRBV6-5 and TRBJ1-5; no reliable D call. The CDR3 is made up of 13 amino acids. CDR1 and CDR2 from the germline V gene are MNHEY and SVGAGI. With 2 bases removed from V and 4 bases from J, the gap between germline ends came to 6 bases. The CDR3 region is CASSYRRNQPQHF. In nucleotides, the CDR3 is TGTGCCAGCAGTTACAGGAGAAATCAGCCCCAGCATTTT.

The chain couples TRBV6-1 to TRBJ1-5; D gene unclear. V lost 1 base and J 7 bases, leaving 17 bases between the germline ends. CDR1 and CDR2 (germline): MNHNS, SASEGT. This CDR3 spans 16 amino acids. CDR3 loop: CASSEGGLGLGQPQHF. The CDR3 region has the DNA TGTGCCAGCAGTGAAGGAGGACTGGGGTTGGGACAGCCCCAGCATTTT.

The chain's CDR3 is CASSLRQGDQPQHF. Here the CDR3 DNA reads TGTGCCAGCAGCTTACGCCAGGGGGATCAGCCCCAGCATTTT. The chain employs TRBV5-6 and TRBJ1-5, with 7 bases lining up with TRBD1. In germline, CDR1 is SGHDT, CDR2 YYEEEE. This CDR3 has 14 residues. V shed 2 bases, J shed 5 bases, and the junction held 4 bases outside the gene matches.

V is TRBV28 and J is TRBJ1-1; 9 bases align to TRBD1. The V segment lost 6 bases and the J segment 8 bases; nucleotides outside the gene matches: 25. Germline-derived CDR1 and CDR2 are MDHEN and SYDVKM. This CDR3 contains 19 residues. This CDR3 is CASSTLKATGGFAVPEAFF. The CDR3 region has the DNA TGTGCCAGCAGCACCCTAAAAGCGACAGGGGGATTTGCGGTACCAGAAGCTTTCTTT.

The chain carries TRBV7-9 and TRBJ2-1; D may be TRBD1 (5 bases). V was clipped by 8 bases and J by 0 bases, with 17 bases between them. The CDR3 is 16 residues long. Germline V gene data show CDR1 as SEHNR and CDR2 as FQNEAQ (reference sequence). CDR3 loop: CASGSTVLSSYNEQFF. The CDR3 bases are TGTGCCAGCGGATCGACAGTCTTAAGCTCCTACAATGAGCAGTTCTTC.

The rearrangement uses TRBV5-1 and TRBJ1-2; TRBD1 might be the D (5 bases). The CDR3 is 16 residues long. CDR1 SGHRS and CDR2 YFSETQ come from the germline V gene. Between the trimmed V and J ends, which lost 0 bases and 2 bases, there was a span of 14 bases. CDR3 nucleotide sequence: TGCGCCAGCAGCTTGGTCCGACAGCGTATCAACTATGGCTACACCTTC. Translation: CASSLVRQRINYGYTF.

This CDR3 is CASSLESSYEQYF. The CDR3, as DNA: TGCGCCAGCAGCTTAGAGAGCTCCTACGAGCAGTACTTC. V and J are TRBV5-1 and TRBJ2-7; unclear D gene. The CDR3 covers 13 residues. Germline V lookup: CDR1 SGHRS, CDR2 YFSETQ. The V end lost 2 bases, the J end lost 0 bases, and 6 bases lay between the germline ends.

The V and J genes are TRBV11-2 and TRBJ2-2; 7 bases agree with TRBD2. The germline gives CDR1 SGHAT, CDR2 FQNNGV. Trimming at V came to 4 bases and at J to 1 base, leaving 6 bases not matched to a gene. The CDR3 is made up of 16 amino acids. In nucleotides, the CDR3 is TGTGCCAGCAGCTCTCAAGGGACTATGAACACCGGGGAGCTGTTTTTT. It encodes CASSSQGTMNTGELFF.

The V and J genes are TRBV18 and TRBJ1-1; TRBD1 agrees at 9 bases. Trimming cost V 6 bases and J 2 bases; bases outside gene matches: 4. Germline loops: CDR1 KGHSH, CDR2 LQKENI. The CDR3 totals 14 residues. The CDR3 spells CASSTDRGNTEAFF. In DNA form, the CDR3 reads TGTGCCAGCTCGACGGACAGGGGAAACACTGAAGCTTTCTTT.

The CDR3 sequence: CASSASGTGGRNEQFF. The CDR3 DNA reads as TGCGCCAGCAGTGCATCCGGGACAGGGGGCAGGAATGAGCAGTTCTTC. The chain has TRBV10-2 and TRBJ2-1, with TRBD1 matching over 12 bases. Germline lookup yields CDR1 WSHSY and CDR2 SAAADI. Germline trimming cut 4 bases from V and 7 bases from J; bases unmatched to any gene: 8. The CDR3 contains 16 residues.

DNA of the CDR3: TGTGCCAGCAGCTTTAGCGGGGGGGCCTTCGGGAACACCGGGGAGCTGTTTTTT. This gives the protein CASSFSGGAFGNTGELFF. This chain connects TRBV7-2 to TRBJ2-2; 11 nucleotides line up with TRBD2. V shed 3 bases and J 1 base; nucleotides not matched to a gene: 7. There are 18 residues in the CDR3. Germline CDR1 SGHTA, CDR2 FQGNSA.

A few counts support this clone. The chain couples TRBV9 to TRBJ1-1, with 11 bases that match TRBD1. J lost 7 bases, V lost 0 bases, and 2 bases had no gene match. Germline values: CDR1 SGDLS, CDR2 YYNGEE. The CDR3 contains 14 residues. The CDR3: CASSVGDRGIEAFF. The CDR3, as DNA: TGTGCCAGCAGCGTAGGGGACAGGGGGATTGAAGCTTTCTTT. Variable domain in full (rest from reference TRBV9 and TRBJ1-1): DSGVTQTPKHLITATGQRVTLRCSPRSGDLSVYWYQQSLDQGLQFLIQYYNGEERAKGNILERFSAQQFPDLHSELNLSSLELGDSALYFCASSVGDRGIEAFFGQGTRLTVV.

The chain joins TRBV7-6 to TRBJ2-6, with 7 bases fitting TRBD1. The trim removed 1 base at V and 3 bases at J, leaving 6 bases unmatched. CDR3 length: 17 residues. Germline V gives CDR1 SGHVS, CDR2 FNYEAQ. This CDR3 is CASSLGQGANGANVLTF. The CDR3 bases are TGTGCCAGCAGCTTAGGACAGGGAGCGAATGGGGCCAACGTCCTGACTTTC.

This clone was found once. The chain combines TRBV6-1 with TRBJ2-7; 7 bases are a match to TRBD2. The junction had 8 bases not matched to a gene; V was cut back by 6 bases and J by 0 bases. The CDR3 extends over 15 amino acids. Germline V gene lookup returns CDR1 MNHNS and CDR2 SASEGT. In DNA form, the CDR3 reads TGTGCCAGCAGAATAAGCGGGATCGGCTCCTACGAGCAGTACGTC. It is translated as CASRISGIGSYEQYV.

This chain connects TRBV27 to TRBJ2-7, with 10 bases fitting TRBD2. The CDR3 has 14 amino acids. J lost 5 bases, V lost 6 bases, and 7 bases had no gene match. Germline V gene data show CDR1 as MNHEY and CDR2 as SMNVEV (reference sequence). The CDR3 is CASSASGSFHEQYV. CDR3 coding DNA: TGTGCCAGCAGCGCTAGCGGGAGTTTCCACGAGCAGTACGTC.

This clone has only one observation. V usage is TRBV19 and J usage is TRBJ2-5, with 8 positions matching TRBD1. The CDR3 consists of 14 residues. Per germline, CDR1 LNHDA and CDR2 SQIVND (reference sequence). After removal of 4 bases from V and 2 bases from J, the junction contained 3 bases not matched to a gene. The CDR3 loop reads CASSRRQGQETQYF. CDR3 sequence (DNA): TGTGCCAGTAGTAGGCGACAGGGGCAAGAGACCCAGTACTTC.

The chain is built from TRBV21-1 and TRBJ2-7; the table gives TRBD2 as D, unverified against the DNA. TRBV21-1 is reported as a pseudogene. The CDR3 has 15 residues. The CDR3, as DNA: TGTGCCAGCAGCAAAGCCAGGAGGAGCTCCTACGAGCAGTACGTC. Translating gives CASSKARRSSYEQYV.

V usage is TRBV6-5 and J usage is TRBJ2-5; 14 nucleotides agree with TRBD2. Unmatched junction bases numbered 0, after V lost 2 bases and J lost 7 bases. The germline CDR1 and CDR2 sequences are MNHEY and SVGAGI. The CDR3 spans 14 residues. CDR3 protein: CASSYGLAGGTQYF. The CDR3, as DNA: TGTGCCAGCAGTTACGGACTAGCGGGAGGGACCCAGTACTTC.

This chain joins TRBV2 and TRBJ2-1; 9 nucleotides match TRBD1. V dropped 6 bases and J dropped 6; count of bases not matched to a gene: 6. CDR1 and CDR2 from the germline V gene are SNHLY and FYNNEI. CDR3 length equals 14 residues. The CDR3 sequence is CASSQDRGANEQFF. The CDR3 nucleotides are TGTGCCAGCAGCCAGGACAGGGGCGCCAATGAGCAGTTCTTC.

The V call is TRBV7-9, the J call TRBJ2-3; 9 positions agree with TRBD1. The CDR3 has 18 amino acids. Unmatched junction bases numbered 13, after V lost 4 bases and J lost 2 bases. Germline V gene lookup returns CDR1 SEHNR and CDR2 FQNEAQ (reference sequence). For the CDR3, the DNA is TGTGCCAGCAGCTCGCCGGGGGACAGGGTATCGGTCACAGATACGCAGTATTTT. Protein sequence: CASSSPGDRVSVTDTQYF.

The rearrangement joins TRBV7-9 to TRBJ1-2; the D is unclear. The CDR3 sequence is 13 residues long. Germline V gene data show CDR1 as SEHNR and CDR2 as FQNEAQ (reference sequence). Trimming cost V 6 bases and J 2 bases, with 10 bases left between them. The DNA for the CDR3 is TGTGCCAGCAGTTCCACAAAGAACTATGGCTACACCTTC. Amino acids: CASSSTKNYGYTF.

This chain connects TRBV10-1 to TRBJ1-1, with 11 bases identical to TRBD1. The germline gives CDR1 WNHNN, CDR2 SYGVQD (reference sequence). The V segment lost 4 bases and the J segment 3 bases; nucleotides outside the gene matches: 4. The CDR3 contains 15 residues. The CDR3, as DNA: TGCGCCAGCAGTGCATCGGGACAGGGGGACACTGAAGCTTTCTTT. Protein product: CASSASGQGDTEAFF.